These T cell receptor beta chains were read from a single sample in a study of neurological immune-mediated disorders. Using its own MiXCR run on the 5' RACE reads, TCRdb lists one record per CDR3 protein. This sample has tens of thousands of distinct CDR3 sequences, with over 6% found just once. Source material: CD4+ T cells from blood. The receptors originated from a woman aged 40 to 50 in good health. CDR3s include the opening cysteine and the closing phenylalanine or tryptophan. The D gene is left open where the match is weak. Expanded clones are given a class, and other clones once, few, many or no size at all.

V gene	clone size	J gene	D gene	CDR3 DNA	CDR3 protein
TRBV5-1	many	TRBJ2-3	NA	TGCGCCAGCAGCTGGGGTCTCCTAAGTCAAGCGTCAGATACGCAGTATTTT	CASSWGLLSQASDTQYF
TRBV5-1	many	TRBJ2-5	TRBD2	TGCGCCAGCAGCTTTGGGCTAGCGGGAGATGTGGAGACCCAGTACTTC	CASSFGLAGDVETQYF
TRBV20-1	many	TRBJ1-2	NA	TGCAGTGCCTCGGGGGGCGTTGGCAATTTCCACTATGGCTACACCTTC	CSASGGVGNFHYGYTF
TRBV2	many	TRBJ2-3	TRBD2	TGTGCCAGCAGTCCGACTAGCGGTAGCACAGATACGCAGTATTTT	CASSPTSGSTDTQYF
TRBV3-1	NA	TRBJ2-1	NA	TGTGCCAGCAGCCAGGCAGAGTGGTACAATGAGCAGTTCTTC	CASSQAEWYNEQFF
TRBV28	many	TRBJ2-3	NA	TGTGCCAGCAGTTTCCCGGGTAGCGGCACAGATACGCAGTATTTT	CASSFPGSGTDTQYF
TRBV20-1	many	TRBJ2-3	TRBD2	TGCAGTGCTAGAGTTCTAGCGGGAGTGGTAGATACGCAGTATTTT	CSARVLAGVVDTQYF
TRBV7-2	many	TRBJ2-1	NA	TGTGCCAGCAGCTTCTATCCCCGGGGTCATGAGCAGTTCTTC	CASSFYPRGHEQFF
TRBV5-1	many	TRBJ1-1	NA	TGCGCCAGCAGCTTGCGTGGCGGCACTGAAGCTTTCTTT	CASSLRGGTEAFF
TRBV12-3/TRBV12-4	many	TRBJ1-5	NA	TGTGCCAGCAGTTTAAGGCCAGGGATTTTCAATCAGCCCCAGCATTTT	CASSLRPGIFNQPQHF
TRBV7-9	many	TRBJ1-2	NA	TGTGCCAGCAGCCCCCAGGGGAATGGCTACACCTTC	CASSPQGNGYTF
TRBV10-3	many	TRBJ1-1	NA	TGTGCCATCACGGGGACGGTGAACACTGAAGCTTTCTTT	CAITGTVNTEAFF
TRBV3-1	many	TRBJ2-7	NA	TGTGCCAGCAGCCCCTCCGTTGTCGCCACCGAGCAGTACTTC	CASSPSVVATEQYF
TRBV29-1	many	TRBJ2-1	TRBD1	TGCAGCGTCGGGACAGGGGGGACCTACAATGAGCAGTTCTTC	CSVGTGGTYNEQFF